What follows are 20 T cell receptor beta chains derived from one specimen sequenced in a study of blood T cell repertoires in COVID-19. The method was immunoSEQ multiplex PCR; TCRdb's version includes in-frame clones alone and lacks a portion of them. The sample lists more than 150,000 clones, 60% to 80% occurring once. The sequenced material came from peripheral blood. These TCRs come from a woman in her seventies with acute or convalescent COVID-19.

This clone was observed a handful of times. Within the sample, other DNA sequences also encode this same CDR3. The chain couples TRBV2 to TRBJ1-5; weak D call: TRBD1 (5 bases). CDR3 size: 14 residues. V dropped 4 bases and J dropped 5 bases, with 12 bases sitting between them. In germline, CDR1 is SNHLY, CDR2 FYNNEI. CDR3 coding DNA: TGTGCCAGCAGTGGTCAGGGTTCCCATCAGCCCCAGCATTTT. Amino acid sequence: CASSGQGSHQPQHF.

This clone has only one observation. This chain joins TRBV5-1 and TRBJ2-1, with 7 bases fitting TRBD1. This CDR3 contains 18 residues. Germline lookup yields CDR1 SGHRS and CDR2 YFSETQ. J gave up 4 bases and V 4 bases, and 17 bases lay outside the gene matches. In DNA, the CDR3 is TGCGCCAGCAGCCCCGGGACAGTGAGTGGTTATAGATACAATGAGCAGTTCTTC. Translated, it gives CASSPGTVSGYRYNEQFF.

The gene calls are TRBV5-5 and TRBJ1-2; possibly TRBD1 for D (6 bases). The germline V gene encodes CDR1 SGHKS and CDR2 YYEKEE (reference sequence). V lost 6 bases and J 4 bases, leaving 19 bases between the germline ends. The CDR3 runs to 15 residues. CDR3 in amino acids: CASTVYTNRVYGYTF. The CDR3 DNA follows: TGTGCCAGCACCGTGTACACCAACAGGGTCTATGGCTACACCTTC.

This rearrangement joins TRBV11-2 to TRBJ2-2; a possible D gene is TRBD1 (6 bases). CDR3 length: 14 amino acids. Germline values: CDR1 SGHAT, CDR2 FQNNGV. V was pared by 5 bases and J by 6 bases, with 13 bases between. CDR3 bases: TGTGCCAGCAGCATTACAGGGTCTCCCGGGGAGCTGTTTTTT. It encodes CASSITGSPGELFF.

The chain uses TRBV23-1 and TRBJ1-4, with D hard to call. TRBV23-1 is labeled an ORF, and its function is uncertain. Trimming cost V 4 bases and J 7 bases, with 13 bases left between them. CDR3 size: 14 residues. CDR3 sequence (DNA): TGCGCCAGCAGTCTGGGCCTGGCTCCTGAAAAACTGTTTTTT. As protein: CASSLGLAPEKLFF.

The chain joins TRBV6-1 to TRBJ2-1; D may be TRBD1 (5 bases). Germline CDR1 and CDR2: MNHNS and SASEGT. This CDR3 has 14 residues. The V end lost 2 bases, the J end lost 6 bases, and 11 bases lay between the germline ends. The CDR3 DNA follows: TGTGCCAGCAGTGAATTCCAGGGAACCAATGAGCAGTTCTTC. Amino acids: CASSEFQGTNEQFF.

V and J are TRBV6-5 and TRBJ1-5, with 7 bases lining up with TRBD1. In germline, CDR1 is MNHEY, CDR2 SVGAGI. This CDR3 spans 15 amino acids. Trimming cost V 9 bases and J 6 bases; bases outside gene matches: 14. The CDR3 sequence: CASGQEGGTGQPQHF. The CDR3 coding sequence is TGTGCCAGTGGTCAGGAAGGGGGCACGGGTCAGCCCCAGCATTTT.

Comment on this clone: This sample also contains other DNA sequences that code for the same CDR3. The chain links TRBV7-9 to TRBJ1-6, with 7 nucleotides matching TRBD1. The germline gives CDR1 SEHNR, CDR2 FQNEAQ (reference sequence). J lost 6 bases, V lost 6 bases, and 5 bases had no gene match. The CDR3 runs to 14 residues. CDR3 amino acids: CASSLGGLNSPLHF. In DNA, the CDR3 is TGTGCCAGCAGTCTAGGGGGCCTTAATTCACCCCTCCACTTT.

The rearrangement uses TRBV29-1 and TRBJ1-1; D not certain. The V end was cut by 5 bases, the J end by 3 bases, with 13 bases between. Germline V gives CDR1 SQVTM, CDR2 ANQGSEA. This CDR3 comprises 13 residues. Here the CDR3 reads CSVSRSGDTEAFF. CDR3 nucleotide sequence: TGCAGCGTTTCTCGGTCGGGAGACACTGAAGCTTTCTTT.

The table lists this clone with a few counts. The CDR3 DNA reads as TGTGCCAGCAGCCAAGATCGTAATAACTATGGCTACACCTTC. This codes for CASSQDRNNYGYTF. The V gene is TRBV4-2, the J gene TRBJ1-2; D unclear. Germline lookup yields CDR1 LGHNA and CDR2 YNFKEQ. The CDR3 totals 14 residues. V gave up 0 bases and J gave up 1 base, with 6 bases separating them.

V usage is TRBV2 and J usage is TRBJ2-2; D gene uncertain. The germline CDR1 and CDR2 sequences are SNHLY and FYNNEI. This CDR3 contains 14 residues. The V gene lost 7 bases and the J gene lost 0 bases, with 9 bases spanning the gap. The CDR3 reads CASTVPANTGELFF. The DNA for the CDR3 is TGTGCCAGCACCGTTCCCGCGAACACCGGGGAGCTGTTTTTT. The whole variable domain, filled in from reference TRBV2 and TRBJ2-2, reads EPEVTQTPSHQVTQMGQEVILRCVPISNHLYFYWYRQILGQKVEFLVSFYNNEISEKSEIFDDQFSVERPDGSNFTLKIRSTKLEDSAMYFCASTVPANTGELFFGEGSRLTVL.

The gene calls are TRBV19 and TRBJ1-2, with 9 nucleotides matching TRBD1. Germline V CDR1 and CDR2: LNHDA, SQIVND (reference sequence). With V trimmed by 3 bases and J by 9 bases, 17 bases remained unmatched. There are 17 residues in the CDR3. This CDR3 is CASSMGVSERDRESYTF. In DNA, the CDR3 is TGTGCCAGTAGTATGGGGGTCTCCGAACGGGACAGGGAGAGCTACACCTTC.

This chain joins TRBV7-9 and TRBJ2-7; TRBD2 might be the D (6 bases). This CDR3 comprises 15 residues. CDR1 SEHNR and CDR2 FQNEAQ come from the germline V gene (reference sequence). V lost 5 bases to trimming and J lost 6 bases, with 20 bases between them. The CDR3 reads CASSPPEGADFEQYF. The CDR3 nucleotides are TGTGCCAGCAGCCCACCGGAGGGCGCGGATTTCGAGCAGTACTTC.

This chain joins TRBV23-1 and TRBJ1-5, with D hard to call. TRBV23-1 is known as an ORF, though its function is uncertain. The CDR3 consists of 15 residues. Trimming shortened V by 0 bases and J by 1 base, and 7 bases separated the two germline ends. The DNA for the CDR3 is TGCGCCAGCAGTCAATCGGGGAGAAGCAATCAGCCCCAGCATTTT. This codes for CASSQSGRSNQPQHF.

The J gene is TRBJ1-2, the V gene TRBV3-1 (or the pseudogene TRBV3-2), with D maybe TRBD1 (5 bases). Germline V CDR1 and CDR2: LGHDT, YNNKEL (reference sequence). The ends were cut back, 4 bases at V and 3 bases at J, with 12 bases in the middle. The CDR3 consists of 14 residues. CDR3 DNA: TGTGCCAGCAGCCGGACGGGGGGAGACTATGGCTACACCTTC. It yields the protein CASSRTGGDYGYTF.

The rearrangement uses TRBV2 and TRBJ2-2, with 13 bases matching TRBD2. This CDR3 contains 18 residues. CDR1 and CDR2 (germline): SNHLY, FYNNEI. The trim removed 4 bases at V and 0 bases at J, leaving 5 bases unmatched. The CDR3 coding sequence is TGTGCCAGCAGTGCAGGACTAGCGGGAGTCACGAACACCGGGGAGCTGTTTTTT. It codes for CASSAGLAGVTNTGELFF.

CDR3: CATSREAWASGNNEQFF. The CDR3 region has the DNA TGTGCCACCAGCAGAGAAGCTTGGGCTAGCGGGAACAATGAGCAGTTCTTC. The chain joins TRBV15 to TRBJ2-1, with TRBD2 matching over 9 bases. V dropped 0 bases and J dropped 5; count of bases not matched to a gene: 8. Germline lookup yields CDR1 LNHNV and CDR2 YYDKDF (reference sequence). The CDR3 length is 17 residues.

J is TRBJ2-7 and V is TRBV30; possible D gene TRBD1, 6 bases. Deletions cut 2 bases from V and 3 bases from J, with 8 bases between. The germline CDR1 and CDR2 sequences are GTSNPN and SVGIG (reference sequence). The length of the CDR3 is 12 residues. The CDR3: CAWSQGSYEQYF. The CDR3 DNA reads as TGTGCCTGGAGTCAGGGGAGCTACGAGCAGTACTTC.

The rearrangement links TRBV27 to TRBJ2-7; TRBD2 aligns across 8 bases. Germline CDR1 and CDR2: MNHEY and SMNVEV (reference sequence). Trimming took 0 bases from V and 0 from J; bases not matched to a gene: 4. This CDR3 comprises 16 residues. The CDR3 DNA reads as TGTGCCAGCAGTTTATCGGAGACTAGCGCCTCCTACGAGCAGTACTTC. Residues: CASSLSETSASYEQYF.

The CDR3 here is CASSLARSDTQYF. CDR3 in DNA: TGTGCCAGCAGCTTAGCCCGTTCAGATACGCAGTATTTT. V and J are TRBV7-2 and TRBJ2-3; D is unresolved. The germline gives CDR1 SGHTA, CDR2 FQGNSA. With 0 bases removed from V and 4 bases from J, the gap between germline ends came to 5 bases. The CDR3 runs 13 residues.